These 16 T cell receptor beta chains were all obtained from the same sample, sequenced in a study of shared clonotypes between healthy human individuals. Produced via immunoSEQ multiplex PCR; TCRdb's table is partial and in-frame only. The table lists some 1,100,000 clones, around 82% of them singletons. Input material: memory CD4+ T cells from PBMCs. Subset in this sample: CD45RA-negative fraction. Receptor source: a man aged 18 to 29 in good health. Some clones in this sample may be carry-over from other donors' samples.

This sequence joins TRBV5-1 and TRBJ2-3, with 7 bases identical to TRBD2. Germline-derived CDR1 and CDR2 are SGHRS and YFSETQ. The CDR3 is 13 amino acids. Trimming cost V 4 bases and J 4 bases; bases outside gene matches: 3. The CDR3 sequence is CASSQTSPDTQYF. Here the CDR3 DNA reads TGCGCCAGCAGCCAGACTAGCCCAGATACGCAGTATTTT.

This clone was counted once. The rearrangement links TRBV9 to TRBJ2-5, with 7 bases that match TRBD1. The J call may not be correct, given that the DNA end is closer to TRBJ2-7. Germline assignment: CDR1 SGDLS and CDR2 YYNGEE. The CDR3 loop spans 14 amino acids. The CDR3: CASSVSDRTYEQYF. The CDR3 DNA is TGTGCCAGCAGCGTTTCGGACAGGACGTACGAGCAGTACTTC.

The CDR3 loop reads CASKVRLLNTEAFF. CDR3 sequence (DNA): TGTGCCAGCAAGGTCAGGCTGCTGAACACTGAAGCTTTCTTT. The rearrangement joins TRBV6-1 to TRBJ1-1; D gene unclear. This CDR3 spans 14 amino acids. Between the trimmed V and J ends, which lost 7 bases and 0 bases, there was a span of 12 bases. CDR1 MNHNS and CDR2 SASEGT come from the germline V gene.

The chain joins TRBV6-6 to TRBJ1-1; D call uncertain. CDR1 and CDR2 from the germline V gene are MNHNY and SVGAGI (reference sequence). There are 15 residues in the CDR3. V was clipped by 0 bases and J by 4 bases, with 12 bases between them. The CDR3 DNA is TGTGCCAGCAGTTACTCCCCCGGGTTGGGCACTGAAGCTTTCTTT. Protein sequence: CASSYSPGLGTEAFF.

The chain carries TRBV7-2 and TRBJ2-3; 13 bases fit TRBD2. The CDR3 runs to 15 residues. The ends lost 5 bases at V and 8 bases at J; junction bases unmatched: 7. Germline CDR1 SGHTA, CDR2 FQGNSA. The DNA for the CDR3 is TGTGCCAGCAGCCCAGGACTAGCGGGAGCGCGTACGCAGTATTTT. Its translation: CASSPGLAGARTQYF.

This clone was seen a handful of times. This chain links TRBV5-4 with TRBJ1-1; TRBD1 aligns across 8 bases. Germline trimming cut 4 bases from V and 13 bases from J; bases unmatched to any gene: 21. Germline V gives CDR1 SGHNT, CDR2 YYREEE (reference sequence). This CDR3 has 16 residues. The CDR3 protein is CASSADRVSWSLNGFF. The CDR3 DNA follows: TGTGCCAGCAGCGCGGACAGGGTCTCATGGAGTCTGAATGGTTTCTTT.

The table lists this clone with a few counts. J is TRBJ2-3 and V is TRBV4-2; 10 bases match TRBD2. The germline V gene encodes CDR1 LGHNA and CDR2 YNFKEQ. CDR3 length: 16 residues. The ends lost 3 bases at V and 0 bases at J; junction bases unmatched: 3. DNA for the CDR3: TGTGCCAGCAGCCATGGGACTAGCGACAGCACAGATACGCAGTATTTT. This codes for CASSHGTSDSTDTQYF.

This clone was picked up one time. Other DNA sequences in the same sample also yield this CDR3. This chain links TRBV5-1 with TRBJ1-3, with no clear D. Trimming pared 4 bases from V and 0 bases from J, leaving 8 bases between. CDR3 size: 14 residues. From germline, CDR1 is SGHRS and CDR2 YFSETQ. The CDR3, as DNA: TGCGCCAGCAGCCCTGACGGCTCTGGAAACACCATATATTTT. Translated: CASSPDGSGNTIYF.

This clone turned up a few times. The chain links TRBV6-1 to TRBJ2-1, with D maybe TRBD2 (5 bases). V lost 1 base and J lost 12, with 13 bases in between. This CDR3 is built from 13 residues. Per germline, CDR1 MNHNS and CDR2 SASEGT. This chain's CDR3 is CASSEVPGSGQFF. CDR3 bases: TGTGCCAGCAGTGAAGTCCCGGGAAGCGGGCAGTTCTTC.

V and J are TRBV30 and TRBJ2-2, with D hard to call. This CDR3 comprises 13 residues. Trimming stripped 4 bases from V and 3 bases from J, with 9 bases between. Germline V gene data show CDR1 as GTSNPN and CDR2 as SVGIG (reference sequence). This CDR3 is CAWNAADTGELFF. DNA for the CDR3: TGTGCCTGGAACGCGGCGGACACCGGGGAGCTGTTTTTT.

This clone turned up a few times. The V gene is TRBV7-3, the J gene TRBJ2-2; 8 bases are shared with TRBD2. This CDR3 contains 13 residues. Trimming at V came to 5 bases and at J to 6 bases, leaving 2 bases not matched to a gene. Germline-derived CDR1 and CDR2 are SGHTA and FQGTGA. The CDR3 bases are TGTGCCAGCAGCGTCGGGAGGGCCGGGGAGCTGTTTTTT. Amino acids: CASSVGRAGELFF. Variable domain in full (rest from reference TRBV7-3 and TRBJ2-2): GAGVSQTPSNKVTEKGKYVELRCDPISGHTALYWYRQSLGQGPEFLIYFQGTGAADDSGLPNDRFFAVRPEGSVSTLKIQRTERGDSAVYLCASSVGRAGELFFGEGSRLTVL.

This clone came up once. The genes are TRBV15 and TRBJ1-4, with 8 bases identical to TRBD1. V shed 2 bases and J 4 bases; nucleotides not matched to a gene: 6. This CDR3 has 16 residues. Germline V gives CDR1 LNHNV, CDR2 YYDKDF (reference sequence). CDR3 loop: CATSRSQGAYNEKLFF. The CDR3 region has the DNA TGTGCCACCAGCAGATCTCAGGGGGCCTATAATGAAAAACTGTTTTTT.

Concerning this clone: A junction boundary mismatches the germline segment, possibly from a read error. The V gene is TRBV6-6, the J gene TRBJ1-5; tentative D call: TRBD1 (6 bases). The CDR3 extends over 14 amino acids. CDR1 is MNHNY, CDR2 SVGAGI, per germline (reference sequence). The CDR3: CASSLGGSTQPQHF. Written as DNA, the CDR3 is TGTGCCAGCAGCCTCGGGGGCAGCACTCAGCCCCAGCATTTT.

The rearrangement uses TRBV7-9 and TRBJ2-1; 8 nucleotides align to TRBD2. This CDR3 comprises 15 residues. Germline V gene sequence: CDR1 SEHNR, CDR2 FQNEAQ (reference sequence). Losses at the gene ends were 4 bases for V and 5 bases for J; bases not matched to a gene: 7. DNA for the CDR3: TGTGCCAGCAGCTCACGAGCGGGAGCCCACAATGAGCAGTTCTTC. Its translation is CASSSRAGAHNEQFF.

The chain uses TRBV11-2 and TRBJ1-3; unclear D gene. The CDR3 runs 14 residues. Germline V CDR1 and CDR2: SGHAT, FQNNGV. Trimming removed 3 bases at V and 0 bases at J, with 6 bases between. The CDR3 loop reads CASSFHNSGNTIYF. The CDR3, as DNA: TGTGCCAGCAGCTTCCATAACTCTGGAAACACCATATATTTT.

The DNA for the CDR3 is TGTGCCAGCAGTCAGACAGGAGAAGGCTACACCTTC. Translation gives CASSQTGEGYTF. J is TRBJ1-2 and V is TRBV28; perhaps TRBD1 as D (6 bases). Germline lookup yields CDR1 MDHEN and CDR2 SYDVKM. The CDR3 extends over 12 amino acids. V lost 5 bases and J lost 8, with 12 bases in between.